This entry lists 19 T cell receptor beta chains sequenced from one sample in a study of T cells after yellow fever vaccination. From the 5' RACE reads, TCRdb called clonotypes with MiXCR, one entry per CDR3 protein. This table has some 320,000 distinct CDR3 sequences, about 11% appearing once. The sample consisted of CD4+ T cells sorted from PBMCs, taken 45 days after the yellow fever booster vaccination. These TCRs come from a man aged 18 to 30 who received the YFV17D yellow fever vaccine.

The rearrangement uses TRBV24-1 and TRBJ2-1; the D gene is possibly TRBD2 (5 bases). The CDR3 covers 16 residues. The germline CDR1 and CDR2 sequences are KGHDR and SFDVKD. V was cut by 1 base and J by 0 bases, with 9 bases left in between. CDR3: CATSDLSTSSYNEQFF. The CDR3 DNA follows: TGTGCCACCAGTGATTTATCCACTAGCTCCTACAATGAGCAGTTCTTC.

This clonotype was seen more than once but under ten times. The V call is TRBV12-3 or TRBV12-4, the J call TRBJ1-5; no reliable D call. This CDR3 has 14 amino acids. V lost 2 bases to trimming and J lost 4 bases, with 9 bases between them. CDR3 protein: CASSLSLRNQPQHF. CDR3 nucleotides: TGTGCCAGCAGTTTAAGTCTCCGAAATCAGCCCCAGCATTTT.

This clonotype showed up just a few times. The chain couples TRBV12-3 or TRBV12-4 to TRBJ1-2; TRBD1 might be the D (5 bases). The CDR3 contains 14 residues. V was cut by 3 bases and J by 8 bases, with 16 bases left in between. The CDR3: CASSLRQGFSGYTF. The CDR3 nucleotides read TGTGCCAGCAGTTTGAGGCAGGGTTTTAGCGGCTACACCTTC.

The table lists this clonotype with a few counts. The CDR3 bases are TGTGCCAGCAGCCGGGACAGGTCAGATACGCAGTATTTT. Amino acids: CASSRDRSDTQYF. V and J are TRBV11-1 and TRBJ2-3; TRBD1 matches 8 bases. This CDR3 has 13 residues. Per the germline V gene, CDR1 is SGHAT and CDR2 is FQDESV (reference sequence). The V gene end was trimmed by 5 bases and the J gene end by 4 bases; junction bases not matched to a gene: 2.

The CDR3 DNA reads as TGTGCCAGCAGCTCCTCCGGGACCCCCGGGAATGAGCAGTTCTTC. Its protein product is CASSSSGTPGNEQFF. The rearrangement joins TRBV5-4 to TRBJ2-1; D tentatively reads TRBD1 or TRBD2 (5 bases each). Trimming removed 3 bases from V and 7 bases from J, with 17 bases in between. This CDR3 spans 15 amino acids. The germline V gene has CDR1 SGHNT and CDR2 YYREEE (reference sequence).

This clonotype occurred a few times. This chain links TRBV20-1 with TRBJ1-1; no clear D. Germline assignment: CDR1 DFQATT and CDR2 SNEGSKA (reference sequence). V was trimmed by 4 bases and J by 1 base, leaving 7 bases between them. This CDR3 spans 12 amino acids. The CDR3 DNA is TGCAGTGCTATGTTCGGGAACACTGAAGCTTTCTTT. Amino acids: CSAMFGNTEAFF.

The rearrangement joins TRBV5-5 to TRBJ1-2; tentative D call: TRBD1 (6 bases). This CDR3 has 14 amino acids. CDR1 and CDR2 from the germline V gene are SGHKS and YYEKEE (reference sequence). Trimming removed 0 bases from V and 4 bases from J, with 10 bases in between. CDR3 nucleotides: TGTGCCAGCAGCTTGGCGGAAGGGGGCTATGGCTACACCTTC. Translating gives CASSLAEGGYGYTF.

The rearrangement joins TRBV9 to TRBJ1-2; D is possibly TRBD1 (5 bases). Germline lookup yields CDR1 SGDLS and CDR2 YYNGEE. Trimming left V 4 bases short and J 6 bases short, with 13 bases between. The CDR3 spans 13 residues. In DNA form, the CDR3 reads TGTGCCAGCAGCCCCCCTAAGGGGAATGGCTACACCTTC. Translating gives CASSPPKGNGYTF. Full variable domain (rest looked up from reference TRBV9 and TRBJ1-2): DSGVTQTPKHLITATGQRVTLRCSPRSGDLSVYWYQQSLDQGLQFLIQYYNGEERAKGNILERFSAQQFPDLHSELNLSSLELGDSALYFCASSPPKGNGYTFGSGTRLTVV.

This clonotype was seen a few times. This chain uses TRBV19 with TRBJ1-4, with D possibly TRBD1 on 5 matching bases. The CDR3 extends over 14 amino acids. The germline V and J ends were trimmed by 7 bases and 4 bases, with 13 bases remaining between them. Per germline, CDR1 LNHDA and CDR2 SQIVND (reference sequence). CDR3 in amino acids: CASNGGGVNEKLFF. CDR3 bases: TGTGCCAGTAACGGCGGGGGAGTTAATGAAAAACTGTTTTTT.

This clonotype was observed a handful of times. The genes are TRBV11-3 and TRBJ2-2; D gene uncertain. In germline, CDR1 is SGHNT, CDR2 YENEEA. The CDR3 is made up of 14 amino acids. V shed 6 bases and J shed 8 bases, with 16 bases lying between them. CDR3 amino acids: CASSRQGSMGELFF. The CDR3 DNA reads TGTGCCAGCAGTCGTCAAGGGTCCATGGGGGAGCTGTTTTTT.

This clonotype has a handful of counts. This chain uses TRBV4-3 with TRBJ1-4, with no clear D. The CDR3 covers 12 residues. The germline V gene has CDR1 LGHNA and CDR2 YSLEER. V dropped 2 bases and J dropped 10 bases, with 8 bases sitting between them. The CDR3 region is CASSQLEGKLFF. Written as DNA, the CDR3 is TGCGCCAGCAGCCAACTAGAGGGAAAACTGTTTTTT.

This clonotype was found many times. The chain combines TRBV24-1 with TRBJ2-7; 7 bases match TRBD1. V trimming: 8 bases; J trimming: 0 bases; junction bases outside the gene matches: 6. The CDR3 has 14 residues. From germline, CDR1 is KGHDR and CDR2 SFDVKD. The CDR3 protein is CATTGTETSYEQYF. CDR3 sequence (DNA): TGTGCCACCACCGGGACAGAAACCTCCTACGAGCAGTACTTC.

This chain joins TRBV7-6 and TRBJ2-1, with 9 bases that match TRBD1. CDR1 and CDR2 from the germline V gene are SGHVS and FNYEAQ. Germline trimming cut 3 bases from V and 4 bases from J; bases unmatched to any gene: 13. The CDR3 contains 18 residues. CDR3 sequence (DNA): TGTGCCAGCAGCTTCCCTCCCGGGACAGGGCGTATGTACAATGAGCAGTTCTTC. Protein product: CASSFPPGTGRMYNEQFF.

The chain combines TRBV3-1 with TRBJ2-2, with 12 bases aligning to TRBD2. The CDR3 extends over 18 amino acids. The ends lost 0 bases at V and 4 bases at J; junction bases unmatched: 6. Germline V gives CDR1 LGHDT, CDR2 YNNKEL (reference sequence). The DNA for the CDR3 is TGTGCCAGCAGCCAAGACCTAGCGGGGGGGCCGGGCACCGGGGAGCTGTTTTTT. Amino acids: CASSQDLAGGPGTGELFF.

This clonotype was seen a handful of times. This sequence joins TRBV6-6 and TRBJ2-7, with 7 positions matching TRBD1. With V trimmed by 4 bases and J by 2 bases, 5 bases remained unmatched. This CDR3 has 14 amino acids. The germline gives CDR1 MNHNY, CDR2 SVGAGI (reference sequence). The CDR3 protein is CASSWPGQPYEQYF. The CDR3 nucleotides are TGTGCCAGCAGTTGGCCGGGACAGCCCTACGAGCAGTACTTC.

A few counts support this clonotype. This chain links TRBV20-1 with TRBJ2-5; a possible D gene is TRBD2 (6 bases). Germline assignment: CDR1 DFQATT and CDR2 SNEGSKA (reference sequence). The V end was cut by 3 bases, the J end by 3 bases, with 17 bases between. The CDR3 length is 15 residues. CDR3 in amino acids: CSASPRGVIKETQYF. The DNA of the CDR3 is TGCAGTGCTAGTCCGCGCGGGGTAATTAAAGAGACCCAGTACTTC.

This clonotype was seen more than once but under ten times. The V gene is TRBV7-9, the J gene TRBJ2-5; D uncertain. V was shortened by 3 bases and J by 7 bases, with 12 bases between the two germline ends. CDR1 is SEHNR and CDR2 is FQNEAQ in the germline V gene (reference sequence). The CDR3 covers 13 residues. The CDR3 spells CASSFGALGTQYF. Here the CDR3 DNA reads TGTGCCAGCAGCTTCGGTGCCCTGGGGACCCAGTACTTC.

This clonotype was seen more than once but under ten times. V gene TRBV20-1 combines with J gene TRBJ2-7; TRBD1 is a possible D gene (6 bases). This CDR3 is built from 13 residues. V was shortened by 6 bases and J by 2 bases, with 14 bases between the two germline ends. Germline-derived CDR1 and CDR2 are DFQATT and SNEGSKA (reference sequence). CDR3 sequence (DNA): TGCAGTGCATGGCCGACAGGAGCCTACGAGCAGTACTTC. Protein sequence: CSAWPTGAYEQYF.

The J gene is TRBJ2-7, the V gene TRBV7-2, with D possibly being TRBD1 (5 bases). Germline V lookup: CDR1 SGHTA, CDR2 FQGNSA. The CDR3 has 13 residues. Trimming took 1 base from V and 4 from J, leaving 8 bases between them. The CDR3 DNA sequence: TGTGCCAGCAGCTTAGACAGGATATACGAGCAGTACTTC. Translation: CASSLDRIYEQYF.